The 27 T cell receptor beta chains in this list originate from one sample, sequenced in a study of OX40 agonist ivuxolimab in advanced cancers. TCRdb's copy holds only in-frame clones and misses some; the assay was immunoSEQ multiplex PCR. This table holds over 40,000 clones, around nine tenths found once. This specimen consisted of CD4+ or CD8+ T cells sorted from blood, obtained in a trial of the OX40 agonist ivuxolimab. The receptor set was obtained from an adult with an advanced solid tumor such as melanoma, head and neck, liver or kidney cancer.

This chain uses TRBV5-1 with TRBJ2-7, with TRBD1 matching over 10 bases. With 5 bases clipped from V and 7 bases from J, the junction kept 9 bases outside the gene matches. CDR1 SGHRS and CDR2 YFSETQ come from the germline V gene. The CDR3 runs 14 residues. CDR3 coding DNA: TGCGCCAGCAGACGCGACAGGGGGCTTGGTGAGCAGTACTTC. This encodes CASRRDRGLGEQYF.

The rearrangement joins TRBV6-1 to TRBJ2-7, with TRBD1 matching 9 bases. The V gene's germline CDR1 is MNHNS and CDR2 SASEGT. The CDR3 length is 14 residues. V trimming: 6 bases; J trimming: 2 bases; junction bases outside the gene matches: 5. This chain's CDR3 is CASRGTGTAYEQYF. The CDR3 nucleotides are TGTGCCAGCAGAGGGACAGGGACGGCCTACGAGCAGTACTTC.

A few counts support this clone. This rearrangement joins TRBV30 to TRBJ2-3, with D perhaps matching TRBD2 (5 bases). Germline CDR1 and CDR2: GTSNPN and SVGIG (reference sequence). V was cut by 3 bases and J by 4 bases, with 17 bases left in between. This CDR3 region has 15 residues. The CDR3: CAWSFRRLHSDTQYF. CDR3 sequence (DNA): TGTGCCTGGAGCTTTAGGAGACTACACTCAGATACGCAGTATTTT.

This chain joins TRBV2 and TRBJ2-3, with D perhaps being TRBD1 or TRBD2 (6 bases each). The CDR3 loop spans 16 amino acids. V was cut by 7 bases and J by 2 bases, with 19 bases left in between. Germline-derived CDR1 and CDR2 are SNHLY and FYNNEI. The CDR3 DNA follows: TGTGCCAGCAAGCCGGGGGCAGGGGCCCTCACAGATACGCAGTATTTT. It codes for CASKPGAGALTDTQYF.

The chain couples TRBV7-2 to TRBJ1-6; D is unresolved. Trimming shortened V by 3 bases and J by 8 bases, and 5 bases separated the two germline ends. Germline V gene sequence: CDR1 SGHTA, CDR2 FQGNSA. This CDR3 comprises 12 residues. The CDR3 sequence is CASSLGYSPLHF. Here the CDR3 DNA reads TGTGCCAGCAGCTTGGGGTATTCACCCCTCCACTTT. The entire variable domain, with the rest obtained from reference TRBV7-2 and TRBJ1-6, is as follows: GAGVSQSPSNKVTEKGKDVELRCDPISGHTALYWYRQSLGQGLEFLIYFQGNSAPDKSGLPSDRFSAERTGGSVSTLTIQRTQQEDSAVYLCASSLGYSPLHFGNGTRLTVT.

This clone was detected a few times. The chain links TRBV7-3 to TRBJ1-1; D remains unclear. The CDR3 spans 12 residues. CDR1 SGHTA and CDR2 FQGTGA come from the germline V gene. V lost 4 bases and J 8 bases, leaving 11 bases between the germline ends. The CDR3 region is CASSSPDGEAFF. The CDR3 DNA is TGTGCCAGCAGCTCACCGGACGGGGAAGCTTTCTTT. Full variable domain (remainder filled in from reference TRBV7-3 and TRBJ1-1): GAGVSQTPSNKVTEKGKYVELRCDPISGHTALYWYRQSLGQGPEFLIYFQGTGAADDSGLPNDRFFAVRPEGSVSTLKIQRTERGDSAVYLCASSSPDGEAFFGQGTRLTVV.

The chain combines TRBV28 with TRBJ1-4; no reliable D call. The CDR3 is 15 amino acids. Looked up from germline, CDR1 is MDHEN and CDR2 is SYDVKM. Trimming took off 8 bases at V and 4 bases at J, with 17 bases between the two ends. The CDR3 sequence is CASAGGAGYNEKLFF. The CDR3 DNA sequence: TGTGCCAGCGCGGGCGGTGCGGGTTATAATGAAAAACTGTTTTTT.

The CDR3 region is CASSYSGVGTDTQYF. The CDR3 DNA reads TGTGCCAGCAGTTACTCCGGGGTGGGCACAGATACGCAGTATTTT. J is TRBJ2-3 and V is TRBV6-5; perhaps TRBD2 as D (5 bases). CDR3 length equals 15 residues. Trimming took 0 bases from V and 1 from J, leaving 8 bases between them. Germline-derived CDR1 and CDR2 are MNHEY and SVGAGI.

This clone was seen a few times. The chain links TRBV2 to TRBJ2-2; 10 bases map to TRBD1. J gave up 5 bases and V 8 bases, and 5 bases lay outside the gene matches. Germline CDR1 and CDR2: SNHLY and FYNNEI. The CDR3 has 14 residues. The CDR3, as DNA: TGTGCCAGCCGGGACAGGGGTAAGACCGGGGAGCTGTTTTTT. It translates to CASRDRGKTGELFF.

V and J are TRBV30 and TRBJ1-2, with D tentatively TRBD1 (6 bases). Looked up from germline, CDR1 is GTSNPN and CDR2 is SVGIG (reference sequence). The V end lost 5 bases, the J end lost 1 base, and 11 bases lay between the germline ends. CDR3 length: 13 residues. CDR3 in amino acids: CAWGQSFNYGYTF. The CDR3 nucleotides read TGTGCCTGGGGACAGAGCTTTAACTATGGCTACACCTTC.

This sequence joins TRBV6-5 and TRBJ2-5, with no clear D. Trimming cost V 3 bases and J 2 bases, with 7 bases left between them. The CDR3 spans 13 residues. Germline CDR1 is MNHEY and CDR2 is SVGAGI. The CDR3 is CASSYQGQETQYF. CDR3 bases: TGTGCCAGCAGTTATCAAGGACAAGAGACCCAGTACTTC.

The chain recombines TRBV19 with TRBJ2-7, with TRBD2 as a possible D gene (6 bases). Germline CDR1 is LNHDA and CDR2 is SQIVND (reference sequence). The V and J ends lost 9 bases and 4 bases respectively, with 13 bases between them. The length of the CDR3 is 12 residues. For the CDR3, the DNA is TGTGCCAGCGGAACTGGGGGGTACGAGCAGTACTTC. It is translated as CASGTGGYEQYF.

The chain combines TRBV19 with TRBJ1-2; possibly TRBD1 for D (5 bases). The germline gives CDR1 LNHDA, CDR2 SQIVND (reference sequence). The ends were cut back, 5 bases at V and 8 bases at J, with 12 bases in the middle. CDR3 length equals 12 residues. DNA of the CDR3: TGTGCCAGTAGTCCACATGAGGGGGGCTACACCTTC. Translation gives CASSPHEGGYTF.

The chain couples TRBV5-4 to TRBJ1-3; TRBD1 might be the D (5 bases). V dropped 0 bases and J dropped 4 bases, with 20 bases sitting between them. The length of the CDR3 is 18 residues. Germline CDR1 is SGHNT and CDR2 is YYREEE (reference sequence). The CDR3 spells CASSLGQGKWSSGNTIYF. CDR3 bases: TGTGCCAGCAGCTTGGGGCAGGGAAAGTGGAGTAGCGGAAACACCATATATTTT.

The J gene is TRBJ2-2, the V gene TRBV9; weak D call: TRBD1 (5 bases). Trimming shortened V by 3 bases and J by 5 bases, and 17 bases separated the two germline ends. The germline V gene has CDR1 SGDLS and CDR2 YYNGEE. The CDR3 totals 16 residues. CDR3 bases: TGTGCCAGCAGCGAGATGGCATTCCCAGGGACCGGGGAGCTGTTTTTT. This encodes CASSEMAFPGTGELFF.

The V call is TRBV19, the J call TRBJ2-1; 7 nucleotides agree with TRBD2. The J segment lost 1 base and the V segment lost 9 bases, leaving 6 bases of the junction unmatched. The CDR3 has 14 amino acids. From germline, CDR1 is LNHDA and CDR2 SQIVND (reference sequence). The CDR3 is CASVGGDSYNEQFF. The CDR3 region has the DNA TGTGCCAGCGTGGGGGGGGATTCCTACAATGAGCAGTTCTTC.

The rearrangement links TRBV5-6 to TRBJ2-3, with 11 bases aligning to TRBD2. Germline CDR1 and CDR2: SGHDT and YYEEEE. The CDR3 length is 15 residues. J lost 8 bases, V lost 4 bases, and 9 bases had no gene match. CDR3 sequence (DNA): TGTGCCAGCAGCGCTTCTAGCGGGGGGAGGGCTACGCAGTATTTT. Protein sequence: CASSASSGGRATQYF.

The chain has TRBV6-5 and TRBJ2-2; D ambiguous. The CDR3 extends over 13 amino acids. With 7 bases removed from V and 2 bases from J, the gap between germline ends came to 8 bases. Germline V gene lookup returns CDR1 MNHEY and CDR2 SVGAGI. CDR3 DNA: TGTGCCAGCATTGCTCCCAACACCGGGGAGCTGTTTTTT. This sequence encodes CASIAPNTGELFF.

The chain has TRBV11-2 and TRBJ2-7, with unresolved D. Germline-derived CDR1 and CDR2 are SGHAT and FQNNGV. V dropped 1 base and J dropped 6 bases, with 7 bases sitting between them. The CDR3 covers 12 residues. The chain's CDR3 is CASSLVITEQYF. The CDR3 bases are TGTGCCAGCAGCTTAGTGATCACCGAGCAGTACTTC.

The rearrangement joins TRBV4-1 to TRBJ1-2, with 10 bases matching TRBD1. The CDR3 contains 19 residues. Germline V lookup: CDR1 MGHRA, CDR2 YSYEKL. The V and J ends lost 1 base and 4 bases, in that order; junction bases with no gene match: 15. The CDR3 region is CASSQVMNGPGQGIYGYTF. The CDR3 region has the DNA TGCGCCAGCAGCCAAGTAATGAACGGCCCGGGACAGGGGATCTATGGCTACACCTTC.

This rearrangement joins TRBV5-5 to TRBJ1-2; D remains unclear. Per germline, CDR1 SGHKS and CDR2 YYEKEE (reference sequence). Deletions cut 0 bases from V and 4 bases from J, with 7 bases between. The CDR3 is 13 amino acids. The CDR3, as DNA: TGTGCCAGCAGCTTGGAACGGAGCTATGGCTACACCTTC. Amino acids: CASSLERSYGYTF.

V usage is TRBV11-1 and J usage is TRBJ2-2; tentatively, D is TRBD1 (5 bases). The V gene's germline CDR1 is SGHAT and CDR2 FQDESV (reference sequence). V was clipped by 2 bases and J by 5 bases, with 6 bases between them. There are 13 residues in the CDR3. As DNA, the CDR3 is TGTGCCAGCAGCTTACAGGGAACCGGGGAGCTGTTTTTT. This encodes CASSLQGTGELFF.

This clone was counted once. This chain connects TRBV5-8 to TRBJ2-1, with D tentatively TRBD2 (5 bases). CDR3 size: 17 residues. The V end was cut by 1 base, the J end by 0 bases, with 14 bases between. Germline V CDR1 and CDR2: SGHTS, YDEGEE. CDR3 DNA: TGTGCCAGCAGCTTGATTCAGCTAGCCAGCTCCTACAATGAGCAGTTCTTC. Translated, it gives CASSLIQLASSYNEQFF.

The chain is built from TRBV18 and TRBJ1-1, with D perhaps matching TRBD1 (5 bases). Looked up from germline, CDR1 is KGHSH and CDR2 is LQKENI. Trimming pared 3 bases from V and 4 bases from J, leaving 12 bases between. The CDR3 runs to 14 residues. The CDR3 loop is CASSPAEGSTEAFF. CDR3 sequence (DNA): TGTGCCAGCTCACCCGCAGAGGGGAGCACTGAAGCTTTCTTT.

The V gene is TRBV2, the J gene TRBJ1-6; D call uncertain. Germline V gives CDR1 SNHLY, CDR2 FYNNEI. Trimming stripped 2 bases from V and 9 bases from J, with 14 bases between. This CDR3 is built from 15 residues. The CDR3 reads CASSELRVESSPLHF. The CDR3 DNA reads TGTGCCAGCAGTGAATTGCGGGTAGAGAGTTCACCCCTCCACTTT.

The V call is TRBV7-2, the J call TRBJ2-3, with 8 bases lining up with TRBD2. The CDR3 contains 18 residues. Germline V gene sequence: CDR1 SGHTA, CDR2 FQGNSA. V lost 5 bases to trimming and J lost 3 bases; unmatched junction nucleotides: 16. CDR3: CASSLIPLAGGLTDTQYF. The CDR3 DNA reads TGTGCCAGCAGCCTAATCCCACTGGCGGGAGGTTTGACAGATACGCAGTATTTT.

V is TRBV11-2 and J is TRBJ1-6; maybe TRBD1 (5 bases). Germline loops: CDR1 SGHAT, CDR2 FQNNGV. Trimming pared 4 bases from V and 10 bases from J, leaving 17 bases between. The length of the CDR3 is 15 residues. CDR3: CASSSPSRGGSPLHF. Here the CDR3 DNA reads TGTGCCAGCAGCTCCCCCTCGAGGGGAGGGTCACCCCTCCACTTT. Based on the CDR3 plus reference TRBV11-2 and TRBJ1-6, the full variable domain is EAGVAQSPRYKIIEKRQSVAFWCNPISGHATLYWYQQILGQGPKLLIQFQNNGVVDDSQLPKDRFSAERLKGVDSTLKIQPAKLEDSAVYLCASSSPSRGGSPLHFGNGTRLTVT.